The 5 T cell receptor beta chains reported below all come from one sample, sequenced in a study of identical twins. MiXCR, run by TCRdb on the 5' RACE reads, gives a single entry per CDR3 protein. The sample contains around 670,000 distinct CDR3 sequences, less than 7% of which appear only once. The material sequenced was naive T cells sorted from blood. Receptor source: a man between 18 and 35 years old in good health.

The V gene is TRBV6-1, the J gene TRBJ2-7; 7 bases are shared with TRBD1. This CDR3 comprises 17 residues. The germline V gene encodes CDR1 MNHNS and CDR2 SASEGT. J was trimmed by 2 bases and V by 6 bases; bases with no gene match: 16. CDR3 region: CASRSGTAKVFPYEQYV. The DNA of the CDR3 is TGTGCCAGCAGGTCCGGGACAGCTAAAGTATTTCCCTACGAGCAGTACGTC.

This clonotype has a count of ten or more. The chain carries TRBV4-2 and TRBJ2-1; TRBD2 matches 7 bases. Germline values: CDR1 LGHNA, CDR2 YNFKEQ. V trimming: 3 bases; J trimming: 6 bases; junction bases outside the gene matches: 11. The CDR3 covers 16 residues. The CDR3 region is CASSQALAAGVNEQFF. The CDR3 coding sequence is TGTGCCAGCAGCCAGGCGCTAGCGGCGGGAGTCAATGAGCAGTTCTTC.

This clonotype was picked up a small number of times. V is TRBV7-3 and J is TRBJ2-3; tentative D call: TRBD2 (5 bases). Between the trimmed V and J ends, which lost 4 bases and 6 bases, there was a span of 14 bases. Germline-derived CDR1 and CDR2 are SGHTA and FQGTGA. This CDR3 is built from 14 residues. The CDR3 loop is CASSSGLPFDTQYF. CDR3 DNA: TGTGCCAGCAGCTCCGGACTCCCGTTCGATACGCAGTATTTT.

This clonotype has only a few counts. This sequence joins TRBV20-1 and TRBJ2-1; D possibly corresponds to TRBD2 (6 bases). Germline V gene sequence: CDR1 DFQATT, CDR2 SNEGSKA (reference sequence). This CDR3 comprises 16 residues. Trimming removed 3 bases at V and 6 bases at J, with 21 bases between. DNA of the CDR3: TGCAGTGCTAGGCTCCCGGGACTCAGAGGGGTCAATGAGCAGTTCTTC. Translated, it gives CSARLPGLRGVNEQFF.

The chain joins TRBV7-9 to TRBJ2-7; 12 bases fit TRBD1. Per the germline V gene, CDR1 is SEHNR and CDR2 is FQNEAQ (reference sequence). The junction had 2 bases not matched to a gene; V was cut back by 3 bases and J by 2 bases. CDR3 length: 15 amino acids. CDR3 loop: CASSFGTGGPYEQYF. DNA for the CDR3: TGTGCCAGCAGCTTCGGGACAGGGGGCCCCTACGAGCAGTACTTC.